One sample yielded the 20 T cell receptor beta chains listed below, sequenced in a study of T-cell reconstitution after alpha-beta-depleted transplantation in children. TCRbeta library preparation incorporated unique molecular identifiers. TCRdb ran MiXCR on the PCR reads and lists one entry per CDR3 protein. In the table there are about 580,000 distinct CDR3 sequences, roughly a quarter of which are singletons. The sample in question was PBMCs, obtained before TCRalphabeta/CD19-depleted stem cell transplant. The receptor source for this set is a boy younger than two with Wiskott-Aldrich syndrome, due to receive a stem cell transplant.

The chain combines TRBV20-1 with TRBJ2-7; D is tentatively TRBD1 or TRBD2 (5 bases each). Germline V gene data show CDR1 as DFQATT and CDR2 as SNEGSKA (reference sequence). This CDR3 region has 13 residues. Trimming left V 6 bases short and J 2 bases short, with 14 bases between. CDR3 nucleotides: TGCAGTGCCACCCCTGGGACCACCTACGAGCAGTACTTC. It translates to CSATPGTTYEQYF.

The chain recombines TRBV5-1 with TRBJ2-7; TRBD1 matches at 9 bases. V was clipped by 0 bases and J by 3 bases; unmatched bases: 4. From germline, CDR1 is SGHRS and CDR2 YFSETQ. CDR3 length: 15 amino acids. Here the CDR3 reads CASSLVTGGFYEQYF. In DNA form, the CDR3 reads TGCGCCAGCAGCTTGGTGACAGGGGGATTCTACGAGCAGTACTTC.

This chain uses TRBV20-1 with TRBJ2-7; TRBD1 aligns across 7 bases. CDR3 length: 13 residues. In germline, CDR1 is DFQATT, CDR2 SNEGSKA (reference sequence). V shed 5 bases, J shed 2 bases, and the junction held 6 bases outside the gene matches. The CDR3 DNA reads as TGCAGTGCTCCTGGGACAGCCGCCTACGAGCAGTACTTC. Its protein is CSAPGTAAYEQYF.

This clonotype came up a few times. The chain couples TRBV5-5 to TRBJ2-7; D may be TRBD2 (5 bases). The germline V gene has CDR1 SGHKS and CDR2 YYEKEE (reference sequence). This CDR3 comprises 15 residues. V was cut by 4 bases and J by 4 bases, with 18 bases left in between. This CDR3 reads CASSTGPTSLYEQYF. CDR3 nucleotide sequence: TGTGCCAGCAGCACGGGCCCTACTAGTCTATACGAGCAGTACTTC.

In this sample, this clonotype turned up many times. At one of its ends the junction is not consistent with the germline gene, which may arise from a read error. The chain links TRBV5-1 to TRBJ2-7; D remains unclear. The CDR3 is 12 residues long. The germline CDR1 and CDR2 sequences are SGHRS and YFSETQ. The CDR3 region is CASSLDRYEQYF. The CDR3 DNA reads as TGTGCCAGCAGCTTGGACCGATACGAGCAGTACTTC.

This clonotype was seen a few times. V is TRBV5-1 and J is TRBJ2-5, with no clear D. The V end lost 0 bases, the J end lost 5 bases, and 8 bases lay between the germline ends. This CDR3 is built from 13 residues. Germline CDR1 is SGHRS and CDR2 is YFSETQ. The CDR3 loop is CASSLEGVETQYF. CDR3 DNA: TGCGCCAGCAGCTTGGAGGGCGTTGAGACCCAGTACTTC.

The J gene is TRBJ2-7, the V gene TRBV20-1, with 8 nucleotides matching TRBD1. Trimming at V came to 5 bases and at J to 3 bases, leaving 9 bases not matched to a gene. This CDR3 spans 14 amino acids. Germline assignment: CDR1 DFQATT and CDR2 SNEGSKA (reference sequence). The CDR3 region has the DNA TGCAGTGCTGCTATCGGGACAGGCTTCTACGAGCAGTACTTC. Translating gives CSAAIGTGFYEQYF.

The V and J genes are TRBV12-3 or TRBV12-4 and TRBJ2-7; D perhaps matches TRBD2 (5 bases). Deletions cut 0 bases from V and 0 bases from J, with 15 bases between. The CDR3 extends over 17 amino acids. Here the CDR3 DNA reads TGTGCCAGCAGTTTAGCCCGCCGGACTGAGAGCTCCTACGAGCAGTACTTC. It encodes CASSLARRTESSYEQYF.

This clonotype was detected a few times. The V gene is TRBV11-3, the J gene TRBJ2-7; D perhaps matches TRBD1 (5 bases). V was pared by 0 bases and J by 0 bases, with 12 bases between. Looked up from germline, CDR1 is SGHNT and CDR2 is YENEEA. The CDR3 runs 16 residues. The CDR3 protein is CASSLDKRTNSYEQYF. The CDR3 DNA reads TGTGCCAGCAGCTTAGATAAAAGGACAAACTCCTACGAGCAGTACTTC.

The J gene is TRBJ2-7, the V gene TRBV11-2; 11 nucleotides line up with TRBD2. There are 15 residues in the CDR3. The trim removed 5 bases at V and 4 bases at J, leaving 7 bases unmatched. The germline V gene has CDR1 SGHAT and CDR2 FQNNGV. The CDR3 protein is CASSALGTSGYEQYF. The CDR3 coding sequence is TGTGCCAGCAGCGCCCTTGGGACTAGCGGTTACGAGCAGTACTTC.

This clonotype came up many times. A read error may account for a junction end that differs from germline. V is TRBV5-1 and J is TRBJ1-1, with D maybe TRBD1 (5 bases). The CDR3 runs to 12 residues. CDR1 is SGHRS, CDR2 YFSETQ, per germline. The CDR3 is CASSSTGTEAFF. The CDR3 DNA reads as TGTGCCAGCAGTTCGACCGGGACCGAAGCTTTCTTT.

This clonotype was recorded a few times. The CDR3 coding sequence is TGCAGCGTTTTTGGTAGGGGGAGCTATGGCTACACCTTC. Protein product: CSVFGRGSYGYTF. The chain couples TRBV29-1 to TRBJ1-2; TRBD1 is a possible D gene (6 bases). Germline values: CDR1 SQVTM, CDR2 ANQGSEA. The CDR3 has 13 amino acids. V lost 5 bases, J lost 4 bases, and 14 bases lay in between.

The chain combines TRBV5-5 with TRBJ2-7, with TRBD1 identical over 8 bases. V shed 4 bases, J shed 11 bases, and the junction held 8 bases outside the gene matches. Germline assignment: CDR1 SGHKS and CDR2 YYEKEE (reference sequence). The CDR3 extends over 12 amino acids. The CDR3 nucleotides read TGTGCCAGCAGCATCGACAGGGGCCCTGAGTACTTC. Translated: CASSIDRGPEYF.

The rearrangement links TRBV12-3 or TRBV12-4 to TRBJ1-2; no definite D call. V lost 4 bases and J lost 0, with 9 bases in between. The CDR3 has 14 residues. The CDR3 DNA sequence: TGTGCCAGCAGTTCCCCACCAGCTAACTATGGCTACACCTTC. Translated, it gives CASSSPPANYGYTF.

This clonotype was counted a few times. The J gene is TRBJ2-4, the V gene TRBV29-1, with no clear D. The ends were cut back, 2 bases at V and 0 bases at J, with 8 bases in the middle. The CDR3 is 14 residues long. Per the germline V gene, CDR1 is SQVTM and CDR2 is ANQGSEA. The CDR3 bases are TGCAGCGTTGAAAGGCTCCTAGCCAAAAACATTCAGTACTTC. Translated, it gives CSVERLLAKNIQYF.

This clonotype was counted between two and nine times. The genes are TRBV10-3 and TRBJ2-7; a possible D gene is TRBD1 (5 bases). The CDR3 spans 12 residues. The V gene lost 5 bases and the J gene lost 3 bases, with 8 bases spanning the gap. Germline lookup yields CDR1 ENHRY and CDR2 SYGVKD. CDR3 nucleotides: TGTGCCATCAGTCCAGGGTACTACGAGCAGTACTTC. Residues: CAISPGYYEQYF.

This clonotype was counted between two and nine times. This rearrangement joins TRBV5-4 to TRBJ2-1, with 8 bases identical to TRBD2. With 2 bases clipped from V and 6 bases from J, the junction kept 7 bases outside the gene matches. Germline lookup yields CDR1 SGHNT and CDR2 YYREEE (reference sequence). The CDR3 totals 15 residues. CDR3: CASSFSGMSTNEQFF. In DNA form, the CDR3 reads TGTGCCAGCAGCTTTAGCGGGATGAGCACCAATGAGCAGTTCTTC.

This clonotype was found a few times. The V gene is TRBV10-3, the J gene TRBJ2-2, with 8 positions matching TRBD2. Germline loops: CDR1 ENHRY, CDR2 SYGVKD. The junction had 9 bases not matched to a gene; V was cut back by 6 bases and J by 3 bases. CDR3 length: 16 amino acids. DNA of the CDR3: TGTGCCATCAGCGCAGGCGGGAGGTTAGACACCGGGGAGCTGTTTTTT. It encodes CAISAGGRLDTGELFF.

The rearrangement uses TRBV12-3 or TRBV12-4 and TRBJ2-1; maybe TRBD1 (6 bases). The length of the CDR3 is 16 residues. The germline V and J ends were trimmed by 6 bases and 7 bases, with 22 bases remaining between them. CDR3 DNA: TGTGCCAGCAGCCCTCGGGACAACACATGGATAAATGAGCAGTTCTTC. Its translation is CASSPRDNTWINEQFF.

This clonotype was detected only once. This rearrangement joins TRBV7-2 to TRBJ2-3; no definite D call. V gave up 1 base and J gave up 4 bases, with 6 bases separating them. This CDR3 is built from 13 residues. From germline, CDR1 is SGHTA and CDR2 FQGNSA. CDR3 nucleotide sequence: TGTGCCAGCAGCTTAGTTGTGCCAGATACGCAGTATTTT. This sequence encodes CASSLVVPDTQYF.